There are many counts of the clone carrying this T cell receptor (beta chain). Antigen unknown. The CDR3 covers 13 residues. The V end lost 7 bases, the J end lost 1 base, and 9 bases lay between the germline ends. Germline V gene sequence: CDR1 SGHTA, CDR2 FQGNSA. For TCR beta, libraries came from quantitative 5'-RACE with molecular barcodes. TCRdb analysed the 5' RACE reads with MiXCR anew, one entry per CDR3 protein. In the table there are hundreds of thousands of distinct CDR3 sequences, approximately 9% of which are singletons. The sample is drawn from a study of CD8 T cells in ankylosing spondylitis. Study-level results: A motif of roughly eight highly homologous TCR beta variants was seen as apparently characteristic of ankylosing spondylitis blood.

Input material: blood, either unsorted or a sorted T cell fraction (not recorded which). The chain is built from TRBV7-2 and TRBJ2-3; D is possibly TRBD1 (6 bases). This TCR was recovered from a male donor with ankylosing spondylitis or in good health (not recorded which). CDR3 bases: TGTGCCAGCACCCGGACAGGCACAGATACGCAGTATTTT. Protein product: CASTRTGTDTQYF.